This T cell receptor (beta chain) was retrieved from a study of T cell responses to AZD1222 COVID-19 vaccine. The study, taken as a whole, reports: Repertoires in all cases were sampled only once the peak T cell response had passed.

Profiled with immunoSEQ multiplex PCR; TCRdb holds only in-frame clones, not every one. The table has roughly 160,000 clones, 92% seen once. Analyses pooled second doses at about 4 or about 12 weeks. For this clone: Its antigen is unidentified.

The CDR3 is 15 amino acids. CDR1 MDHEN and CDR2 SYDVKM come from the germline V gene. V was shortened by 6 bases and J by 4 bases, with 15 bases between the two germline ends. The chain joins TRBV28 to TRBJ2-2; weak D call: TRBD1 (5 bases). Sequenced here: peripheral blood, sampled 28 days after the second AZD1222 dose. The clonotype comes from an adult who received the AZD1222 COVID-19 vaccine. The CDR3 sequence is CASSLGQISTGELFF. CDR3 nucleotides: TGTGCCAGCAGCCTGGGGCAAATATCCACCGGGGAGCTGTTTTTT.